A single sample is the source of the 32 T cell receptor beta chains below, sequenced in a study of CD8 T cells in Susac syndrome. RNA in amounts of roughly 0.45 to 1 ug was reverse transcribed with random hexamers. TCRdb itself ran the immunoSEQ multiplex PCR reads through MiXCR, one entry per CDR3 protein. There are around 200,000 distinct CDR3 sequences in the sample; 90% to 96% occur only once, and 0.093% lies in the top ten. Sequenced material: CD4+ T cells from PBMCs. These receptors originate from a human donor with multiple sclerosis.

This chain joins TRBV6-2 or TRBV6-3 and TRBJ1-5, with D maybe TRBD1 (5 bases). CDR1 is MNHEY and CDR2 is SVGEGT in the germline V gene. This CDR3 spans 16 amino acids. V was cut by 5 bases and J by 7 bases, with 21 bases left in between. Here the CDR3 reads CASSPEVGGWKQPQHF. DNA of the CDR3: TGTGCCAGCAGTCCAGAAGTCGGGGGATGGAAGCAGCCCCAGCATTTT.

The chain joins TRBV24-1 to TRBJ2-3; TRBD2 matches 12 bases. The V and J ends lost 3 bases and 2 bases, in that order; junction bases with no gene match: 11. This CDR3 has 19 amino acids. Germline-derived CDR1 and CDR2 are KGHDR and SFDVKD. CDR3 nucleotides: TGTGCCACCAGTGATGGAAATCGAGGACTAGCGGGATACACAGATACGCAGTATTTT. Translation gives CATSDGNRGLAGYTDTQYF.

The rearrangement joins TRBV29-1 to TRBJ2-7; no firm D call. The germline gives CDR1 SQVTM, CDR2 ANQGSEA. The V end was cut by 3 bases, the J end by 4 bases, with 7 bases between. The CDR3 runs 11 residues. DNA of the CDR3: TGCAGCGTTGACCCCGGTTACGAGCAGTACTTC. This translates into CSVDPGYEQYF.

The rearrangement joins TRBV15 to TRBJ2-2; the match to TRBD2 covers 7 bases. The length of the CDR3 is 16 residues. After removal of 5 bases from V and 6 bases from J, the junction contained 12 bases not matched to a gene. Germline V gene sequence: CDR1 LNHNV, CDR2 YYDKDF (reference sequence). CDR3 DNA sequence: TGTGCCACCAGCTCCCGTGGGGGGACTAAACCCGGGGAGCTGTTTTTT. Protein sequence: CATSSRGGTKPGELFF.

This clonotype has only one observation. The junction does not match germline at one end; this may be a read error. The chain joins TRBV5-6 to TRBJ2-3; 10 bases fit TRBD2. The CDR3 is 13 amino acids. Germline CDR1 and CDR2: SGHDT and YYEEEE. CDR3 sequence: CASSVGSSGGGNF. CDR3 in DNA: TGTGCCAGCAGCGTGGGATCTAGCGGGGGCGGGAATTTT.

The chain has TRBV2 and TRBJ1-2; 12 positions agree with TRBD1. V trimming: 6 bases; J trimming: 6 bases; junction bases outside the gene matches: 11. Germline CDR1 and CDR2: SNHLY and FYNNEI. The CDR3 extends over 16 amino acids. CDR3 protein: CASRTVGTGGRHGYTF. CDR3 nucleotide sequence: TGTGCCAGCAGGACTGTCGGGACAGGGGGCCGTCATGGCTACACCTTC.

The genes are TRBV7-2 and TRBJ1-4; D not certain. Trimming shortened V by 3 bases and J by 8 bases, and 22 bases separated the two germline ends. Germline-derived CDR1 and CDR2 are SGHTA and FQGNSA. The CDR3 is 17 residues long. The CDR3 DNA is TGTGCCAGCAGCTTGGGCCCGACCGGTGGAGTACGAGAAAAACTGTTTTTT. Its protein is CASSLGPTGGVREKLFF.

J is TRBJ2-1 and V is TRBV14; D is unresolved. The CDR3 consists of 13 residues. V was pared by 0 bases and J by 8 bases, with 8 bases between. CDR1 and CDR2 (germline): SGHDN, FVKESK. The DNA for the CDR3 is TGTGCCAGCAGCCAAGACCTAAACGATGAGCAGTTCTTC. It codes for CASSQDLNDEQFF.

This rearrangement joins TRBV24-1 to TRBJ1-2, with D possibly being TRBD1 (5 bases). The CDR3 runs 14 residues. Trimming took off 3 bases at V and 8 bases at J, with 15 bases between the two ends. CDR1 is KGHDR, CDR2 SFDVKD, per germline. The CDR3 DNA sequence: TGTGCCACCAGTGATCCAGGGATTTTTGGCGGCTACACCTTC. It translates to CATSDPGIFGGYTF.

The chain employs TRBV6-6 and TRBJ2-5, with unresolved D. Deletions cut 0 bases from V and 5 bases from J, with 13 bases between. The CDR3 runs 15 residues. Germline V gene data show CDR1 as MNHNY and CDR2 as SVGAGI (reference sequence). CDR3 amino acids: CASSYSIWGLETQYF. The CDR3 nucleotides are TGTGCCAGCAGTTACTCGATATGGGGTCTGGAGACCCAGTACTTC.

The chain joins TRBV7-9 to TRBJ1-2, with D perhaps TRBD1 (5 bases). V shed 3 bases and J shed 3 bases, with 8 bases lying between them. The germline CDR1 and CDR2 sequences are SEHNR and FQNEAQ (reference sequence). The CDR3 sequence is 13 residues long. DNA for the CDR3: TGTGCCAGCAGCTTGACAGCGTACTATGGCTACACCTTC. Amino acid sequence: CASSLTAYYGYTF. The entire variable domain, with the rest obtained from reference TRBV7-9 and TRBJ1-2, is as follows: DTGVSQNPRHKITKRGQNVTFRCDPISEHNRLYWYRQTLGQGPEFLTYFQNEAQLEKSRLLSDRFSAERPKGSFSTLEIQRTEQGDSAMYLCASSLTAYYGYTFGSGTRLTVV.

V gene TRBV27 combines with J gene TRBJ2-5, with 7 nucleotides matching TRBD1. The germline gives CDR1 MNHEY, CDR2 SMNVEV (reference sequence). V was clipped by 2 bases and J by 5 bases; unmatched bases: 5. CDR3 length: 14 amino acids. The CDR3 nucleotides are TGTGCCAGCAGTTTACGACAGGGAGAGGAGACCCAGTACTTC. It codes for CASSLRQGEETQYF.

The chain uses TRBV5-6 and TRBJ2-6; weak D call: TRBD1 (5 bases). Between the trimmed V and J ends, which lost 4 bases and 1 base, there was a span of 9 bases. This CDR3 has 15 amino acids. The germline CDR1 and CDR2 sequences are SGHDT and YYEEEE. CDR3 DNA sequence: TGTGCCAGCAGCCCCACAGGATCTGGGGCCAACGTCCTGACTTTC. This translates into CASSPTGSGANVLTF.

The chain links TRBV29-1 to TRBJ2-2; no definite D call. Germline V gene data show CDR1 as SQVTM and CDR2 as ANQGSEA. V lost 2 bases, J lost 0 bases, and 7 bases lay in between. There are 14 residues in the CDR3. The CDR3: CSVESLTNTGELFF. CDR3 sequence (DNA): TGCAGCGTTGAAAGTTTAACGAACACCGGGGAGCTGTTTTTT.

V usage is TRBV4-1 and J usage is TRBJ2-1, with a weak D call TRBD1 (5 bases). The CDR3 length is 16 residues. CDR1 and CDR2 (germline): MGHRA, YSYEKL. Between the trimmed V and J ends, which lost 0 bases and 1 base, there was a span of 10 bases. The DNA of the CDR3 is TGCGCCAGCAGCCAAGATCAACACAGGTCCTACAATGAGCAGTTCTTC. Its protein product is CASSQDQHRSYNEQFF.

J is TRBJ2-2 and V is TRBV20-1; possibly TRBD1 for D (5 bases). The V gene's germline CDR1 is DFQATT and CDR2 SNEGSKA (reference sequence). The CDR3 loop spans 16 amino acids. V lost 0 bases and J lost 1, with 12 bases in between. CDR3 loop: CSARDLTAENTGELFF. The CDR3 DNA follows: TGCAGTGCTAGAGATCTGACAGCAGAGAACACCGGGGAGCTGTTTTTT.

This clonotype has a handful of counts. V and J are TRBV30 and TRBJ1-1; D is ambiguous. Germline assignment: CDR1 GTSNPN and CDR2 SVGIG (reference sequence). This CDR3 spans 12 amino acids. V was pared by 3 bases and J by 5 bases, with 10 bases between. CDR3 DNA: TGTGCCTGGAGCTTATCTATGACTGAAGCTTTCTTT. Protein: CAWSLSMTEAFF.

This clonotype was seen just once. This chain connects TRBV5-1 to TRBJ1-1, with TRBD1 identical over 7 bases. CDR1 SGHRS and CDR2 YFSETQ come from the germline V gene. J gave up 6 bases and V 3 bases, and 8 bases lay outside the gene matches. The CDR3 is 14 residues long. The chain's CDR3 is CASSSSGGKPEAFF. For the CDR3, the DNA is TGCGCCAGCAGCTCCTCAGGGGGTAAACCTGAAGCTTTCTTT.

The chain combines TRBV5-6 with TRBJ2-3, with D unresolved. Germline V lookup: CDR1 SGHDT, CDR2 YYEEEE. Trimming removed 4 bases from V and 1 base from J, with 13 bases in between. The CDR3 totals 15 residues. The CDR3: CASSPNMERTDTQYF. As DNA, the CDR3 is TGTGCCAGCAGCCCAAACATGGAACGCACAGATACGCAGTATTTT.

The chain joins TRBV5-1 to TRBJ1-1, with a possible D match to TRBD1 (5 bases). CDR3 length equals 14 residues. Germline V gene sequence: CDR1 SGHRS, CDR2 YFSETQ. Trimming shortened V by 2 bases and J by 1 base, and 9 bases separated the two germline ends. In DNA form, the CDR3 reads TGCGCCAGCAGCTTTTACCAGGGGAACACTGAAGCTTTCTTT. Translating it yields CASSFYQGNTEAFF.

The chain is built from TRBV20-1 and TRBJ2-1; the match to TRBD2 covers 8 bases. The CDR3 is 15 amino acids. The germline CDR1 and CDR2 sequences are DFQATT and SNEGSKA (reference sequence). The V segment lost 6 bases and the J segment 5 bases; nucleotides outside the gene matches: 12. The CDR3 DNA sequence: TGCAGTGCCGGGTATCTAGCGGGCAAGAACAATGAGCAGTTCTTC. Residues: CSAGYLAGKNNEQFF.

The chain recombines TRBV27 with TRBJ2-1, with D hard to call. The CDR3 is made up of 15 amino acids. CDR1 is MNHEY, CDR2 SMNVEV, per germline (reference sequence). V shed 5 bases and J shed 0 bases, with 11 bases lying between them. The CDR3 here is CASSLLLASYNEQFF. The CDR3 DNA reads as TGTGCCAGCAGTCTGTTACTGGCCTCCTACAATGAGCAGTTCTTC.

V usage is TRBV9 and J usage is TRBJ1-6, with 8 bases matching TRBD1. V dropped 7 bases and J dropped 1; count of bases not matched to a gene: 7. The CDR3 has 16 residues. Germline loops: CDR1 SGDLS, CDR2 YYNGEE. The CDR3 nucleotides are TGTGCCAGCGGACAGGGCCCTCGGTCCTATAATTCACCCCTCCACTTT. Translation: CASGQGPRSYNSPLHF.

The chain uses TRBV14 and TRBJ2-7; 8 bases are a match to TRBD1. V trimming: 1 base; J trimming: 13 bases; junction bases outside the gene matches: 6. The CDR3 spans 12 residues. Germline V lookup: CDR1 SGHDN, CDR2 FVKESK. CDR3 sequence (DNA): TGTGCCAGCAGCCAAGCAAAGGGACAGGAATACTTC. Translating it yields CASSQAKGQEYF. The full variable domain, its missing parts supplied by reference TRBV14 and TRBJ2-7, is EAGVTQFPSHSVIEKGQTVTLRCDPISGHDNLYWYRRVMGKEIKFLLHFVKESKQDESGMPNNRFLAERTGGTYSTLKVQPAELEDSGVYFCASSQAKGQEYFGPGTRLTVT.

CDR3 amino acids: CSVPGTGGETQYF. The CDR3 DNA is TGCAGCGTTCCCGGGACAGGGGGAGAGACCCAGTACTTC. The chain joins TRBV29-1 to TRBJ2-5, with TRBD1 matching over 11 bases. The CDR3 spans 13 residues. The germline gives CDR1 SQVTM, CDR2 ANQGSEA. The junction had 3 bases not matched to a gene; V was cut back by 5 bases and J by 4 bases.

The chain is built from TRBV28 and TRBJ2-7, with D unresolved. Trimming left V 8 bases short and J 5 bases short, with 10 bases between. Per germline, CDR1 MDHEN and CDR2 SYDVKM. CDR3 length: 11 residues. The CDR3 sequence: CASGVLDEQYF. CDR3 DNA: TGTGCCAGCGGAGTGCTTGACGAGCAGTACTTC.

The genes are TRBV20-1 and TRBJ2-7, with D possibly matching TRBD2 (5 bases). CDR3 size: 15 residues. The germline V and J ends were trimmed by 4 bases and 3 bases, with 19 bases remaining between them. CDR1 and CDR2 (germline): DFQATT, SNEGSKA (reference sequence). The CDR3 sequence is CSAIAPRKAVYEQYF. DNA of the CDR3: TGCAGTGCTATTGCTCCAAGGAAAGCGGTCTACGAGCAGTACTTC.

The chain has TRBV27 and TRBJ1-1, with TRBD1 as a possible D gene (5 bases). Trimming cost V 7 bases and J 3 bases, with 12 bases left between them. Germline V lookup: CDR1 MNHEY, CDR2 SMNVEV (reference sequence). The CDR3 runs to 13 residues. The CDR3 DNA follows: TGTGCCAGCAACCACGACAGCTACACTGAAGCTTTCTTT. Protein: CASNHDSYTEAFF.

The chain's CDR3 is CSVALAGGEDEQFF. The CDR3 DNA sequence: TGCAGCGTTGCACTAGCGGGGGGGGAGGATGAGCAGTTCTTC. The V gene is TRBV29-1, the J gene TRBJ2-1, with 13 bases that match TRBD2. After removal of 4 bases from V and 8 bases from J, the junction contained 5 bases not matched to a gene. The CDR3 covers 14 residues. The germline gives CDR1 SQVTM, CDR2 ANQGSEA.

The CDR3 nucleotides are TGCAGTGCTAGTCGGGTTGTGGCCAAAAACATTCAGTACTTC. Amino acid sequence: CSASRVVAKNIQYF. The chain joins TRBV20-1 to TRBJ2-4, with D unresolved. CDR1 is DFQATT, CDR2 SNEGSKA, per germline (reference sequence). This CDR3 contains 14 residues. Trimming removed 3 bases at V and 1 base at J, with 10 bases between.

The chain joins TRBV15 to TRBJ2-5, with D unclear. The CDR3 runs to 14 residues. In germline, CDR1 is LNHNV, CDR2 YYDKDF (reference sequence). V shed 2 bases and J shed 5 bases, with 12 bases lying between them. The CDR3: CATSRPSGSETQYF. CDR3 bases: TGTGCCACCAGCAGACCATCAGGATCGGAGACCCAGTACTTC.

The chain combines TRBV25-1 with TRBJ1-2; D not certain. Per the germline V gene, CDR1 is MGHDK and CDR2 is SYGVNS. Trimming cost V 2 bases and J 4 bases, with 8 bases left between them. The CDR3 has 13 residues. The CDR3 sequence: CASSEGGGYGYTF. The CDR3 DNA is TGTGCCAGCAGTGAAGGAGGCGGCTATGGCTACACCTTC.